The 3 T cell receptor beta chains reported below all come from one sample, sequenced in a study of T cells in Graves' hyperthyroidism and ophthalmopathy. RNA transcripts were the template for amplifying TCR beta CDR3 regions. First-round RT-PCR targeting the TCR CDR3 was performed with the HTBI primer set. TCRdb itself ran the multiplex PCR reads through MiXCR, one entry per CDR3 protein. The table shows 250,000 to 350,000 distinct CDR3 sequences, with roughly 22% occurring only once. Sequencing was carried out using blood. The receptors were gathered from a man aged 30-40 years with Graves' ophthalmopathy.

This clonotype was found many times. V is TRBV3-1 and J is TRBJ1-2; perhaps TRBD1 as D (5 bases). Germline CDR1 LGHDT, CDR2 YNNKEL (reference sequence). Trimming removed 4 bases from V and 8 bases from J, with 17 bases in between. The CDR3 extends over 14 amino acids. CDR3 sequence (DNA): TGTGCCAGCAGCCCTCGTGGACCAGGGAAGGGCTACACCTTC. This sequence encodes CASSPRGPGKGYTF.

This clonotype has at least ten counts. The chain links TRBV12-5 to TRBJ2-1, with D possibly matching TRBD2 (6 bases). Trimming shortened V by 1 base and J by 7 bases, and 11 bases separated the two germline ends. The CDR3 loop spans 14 amino acids. Germline-derived CDR1 and CDR2 are LGHNT and FRNRAP. The CDR3 DNA is TGTGCTAGTGGTTTGGGACTAGATAATAATGAGCAGTTCTTC. Translating gives CASGLGLDNNEQFF.

In its sample, this clonotype was seen a few times. This chain connects TRBV5-1 to TRBJ2-1; 11 bases agree with TRBD2. The germline gives CDR1 SGHRS, CDR2 YFSETQ. This CDR3 region has 16 residues. V lost 3 bases and J lost 8; bases outside the gene matches: 10. DNA of the CDR3: TGCGCCAGCAGCTCGATGACTAGCGGGATAGGCGATGAGCAGTTCTTC. The encoded protein is CASSSMTSGIGDEQFF.